Reported below is one TCR beta chain. It has no known antigen specificity. Base quality data are lacking; no much larger clone is found one base away. The germline V gene gives CDR1 as SGHTA and CDR2 as FQGTGA. From the cysteine up to the phenylalanine, the CDR3 has a length of 15 residues. Only the CDR3 DNA stays, 45 bases, in frame from base 1. Trimming at the junction amounts to 2 bases on V and 2 bases on J, and the germline ends lie 9 bases apart. This sample stems from a study of OX40 agonist ivuxolimab in advanced cancers. About the study as a whole: Ivuxolimab was a fully human IgG2 agonistic monoclonal antibody targeting the costimulatory receptor OX40 (CD134). Intravenous ivuxolimab was administered to patients every 2 weeks at six dose levels: 0.01, 0.1, 0.3, 1.5, 3 and 10 mg/kg. Patients were allowed to have had prior anti-PD-1, anti-PD-L1 or anti-CTLA-4 therapy, and roughly 40% of the dose-escalation patients had previously received checkpoint inhibitors. The monotherapy dose-escalation portion (N of about 49 patients) of the phase I ivuxolimab trial is reported in the paper. The point of sequencing TCRbeta in the periphery was to test whether ivuxolimab changed TCR sequence diversity and drove clonal T-cell expansion. In the dose-escalation cohort, over 65% of patients were male, and the mean age was about 55 years, with a range of 23 to 79. Partial responses occurred in three dose-escalation patients, of whom one had hepatocellular carcinoma and two had cutaneous melanoma. Among the roughly 50 dose-escalation patients, some 20 had hepatocellular carcinoma, around 15 melanoma, 9 renal cell carcinoma and 9 head and neck cancer.

To sequence the TCRbeta CDR3 region, genomic DNA was isolated from the sorted cells. TCRbeta CDR3 regions were sequenced using the immunoSEQ Assay. Here the immuneACCESS table is served through TCRdb, limited to in-frame sequences with V and J called. Missing clones are a known gap in these copies; in checked studies unresolved V genes cover under half, and the rest lacks a known reason. The sample yields about 60,000 clones; roughly 86% were counted once. The ten largest clones represent about 1.1% of the sample. Patients with a history of autoimmune disease or receiving systemic immunosuppression were excluded from the trial. In every dose cohort, peripheral blood was drawn for TCR sequencing at baseline, cycle 4 day 1, and cycle 7 day 1. Samples were obtained from an open-label, multicenter, first-in-human phase I dose-escalation trial of ivuxolimab. The trial enrolled adults with locally advanced or metastatic head and neck squamous cell, hepatocellular, melanoma or renal cell carcinoma. Before TCR sequencing, CD4+ T cells and CD8+ T cells were sorted from peripheral blood as separate populations.

General study outcomes and caveats: After ivuxolimab, more expanded clones were found on average in CD8+ T cells than in CD4+ T cells. In the 0.1-3.0 mg/kg groups, partial responders had among the lowest normalized peripheral clonal expansion, particularly in CD8+ T cells. Low levels of normalized T-cell clonal expansion were also seen in some nonresponding patients. At doses of 0.1 to 3.0 mg/kg, clonal expansion of both CD4+ and CD8+ T cells in blood was seen between baseline and week 6. Antigen specificity was not determined for the clonally expanded peripheral T cells.

The starting material was CD4+ or CD8+ T cells sorted from blood, obtained in a trial of the OX40 agonist ivuxolimab. The chain links TRBV7-3 with TRBJ2-2; possibly the D gene is TRBD2, per 5 matching bases. The sequence came from an adult with an advanced solid tumor such as melanoma, head and neck, liver or kidney cancer. CDR3 loop: CASSLERINTGELFF. The DNA reads TGTGCCAGCAGCTTAGAGCGGATTAACACCGGGGAGCTGTTTTTT. With the rest looked up from the reference TRBV7-3 and TRBJ2-2 genes rather than sequenced, the full variable domain is GAGVSQTPSNKVTEKGKYVELRCDPISGHTALYWYRQSLGQGPEFLIYFQGTGAADDSGLPNDRFFAVRPEGSVSTLKIQRTERGDSAVYLCASSLERINTGELFFGEGSRLTVL.